The clone carrying this TCR beta chain was seen at least ten times. Its antigen is unknown. Unique molecular identifiers had been added to the TCR beta cDNA libraries. Input of about 0.9 to 10 million T cells yielded a few hundred thousand cDNA molecules. TCRdb analysed the PCR reads with MiXCR anew, one entry per CDR3 protein. The sample lists about 540,000 distinct CDR3 sequences, 34% occurring once. These data come from a study of post-analysis software for immune sequencing data. Regarding the study as a whole: People with multiple sclerosis had a significantly lower normalized Chao1 diversity than controls did. Among five TRBV segments more frequent in patients than controls were TRBV5-6, TRBV5-1 and TRBV20-1.

The CDR3 consists of 15 residues. Trimming took off 0 bases at V and 0 bases at J, with 7 bases between the two ends. Germline V gene sequence: CDR1 SGHDT, CDR2 YYEEEE. The sequenced material came from blood. The chain recombines TRBV5-6 with TRBJ2-1; D gene unclear. This TCR was sampled from a girl aged 2 to 17 with multiple sclerosis. This chain's CDR3 is CASSLVRSSYNEQFF. The CDR3 coding sequence is TGTGCCAGCAGCTTGGTCAGGAGCTCCTACAATGAGCAGTTCTTC.